The present entry profiles one T cell receptor beta chain with its context. Combining a sample-barcoded 5' primer with a J-beta primer mix, a second PCR ran for about 6 to 11 cycles. Every single cDNA molecule received a tag from a template-switch adaptor with 12 random nucleotides. TCRdb recomputed calls from the 5' RACE reads with MiXCR, one row per CDR3 protein. The sample lists about 1.5 million distinct CDR3 sequences, 42% occurring once. It was roughly 10 milliliters of peripheral blood that were drawn from each donor. This record comes from a study of blood T cells in healthy people across ages. Study summary: When template switching was applied, about one barcoded beta molecule was captured per two T cells.

Losses at the gene ends were 7 bases for V and 4 bases for J; bases not matched to a gene: 6. CDR1 and CDR2 from the germline V gene are SQVTM and ANQGSEA. The CDR3 loop spans 13 amino acids. Sequencing input: blood. The rearrangement joins TRBV29-1 to TRBJ1-3, with TRBD1 identical over 8 bases. The origin of this receptor is a woman between 18 and 29 years old in good health. The CDR3 DNA reads TGCAGCGACCCCAGGGGGCACGGAAACACCATATATTTT. It encodes CSDPRGHGNTIYF.